These 16 T cell receptor beta chains share one sample of origin, sequenced in a study of blood T cell repertoires in COVID-19. TCRdb keeps only in-frame clones here, not all; method: immunoSEQ multiplex PCR. The sample yields 120,000 to 150,000 clones, approximately 80% seen once. The sequencing sample was made of peripheral blood. The receptors stem from a human donor in a cohort sampled during active COVID-19.

V gene TRBV5-1 combines with J gene TRBJ1-1; no clear D gene. Germline-derived CDR1 and CDR2 are SGHRS and YFSETQ. The CDR3 covers 17 residues. V lost 1 base to trimming and J lost 0 bases, with 16 bases between them. For the CDR3, the DNA is TGCGCCAGCAGCTTGTCGCCAGGCGGGTTAATGAACACTGAAGCTTTCTTT. Protein product: CASSLSPGGLMNTEAFF.

V usage is TRBV4-2 and J usage is TRBJ2-3; 9 positions agree with TRBD2. Trimming took 8 bases from V and 5 from J; bases not matched to a gene: 8. Per germline, CDR1 LGHNA and CDR2 YNFKEQ. The CDR3 totals 14 residues. The CDR3 is CASGAAREGDTQYF. The CDR3, as DNA: TGTGCCAGCGGGGCAGCGCGGGAGGGAGATACGCAGTATTTT.

CDR3 sequence reads: CASAQPSYNEQFF. The CDR3 DNA reads as TGTGCCAGCGCACAACCGTCCTACAATGAGCAGTTCTTC. V is TRBV6-6 and J is TRBJ2-1; no firm D call. Deletions cut 8 bases from V and 1 base from J, with 9 bases between. The CDR3 extends over 13 amino acids. Germline V gene lookup returns CDR1 MNHNY and CDR2 SVGAGI (reference sequence).

The V call is TRBV4-2, the J call TRBJ2-1; D perhaps matches TRBD2 (6 bases). CDR1 and CDR2 from the germline V gene are LGHNA and YNFKEQ. V gave up 0 bases and J gave up 4 bases, with 19 bases separating them. CDR3 length: 18 residues. The CDR3 DNA reads as TGTGCCAGCAGCCAAGATGAGTGGGCCGGGAGTATGTACAATGAGCAGTTCTTC. Encoded protein: CASSQDEWAGSMYNEQFF.

The chain uses TRBV11-2 and TRBJ2-1; TRBD1 might be the D (5 bases). V was pared by 5 bases and J by 4 bases, with 9 bases between. Germline assignment: CDR1 SGHAT and CDR2 FQNNGV. The CDR3 is made up of 13 amino acids. CDR3 DNA sequence: TGTGCCAGCAGCCAGACAGCGTACAATGAGCAGTTCTTC. Protein sequence: CASSQTAYNEQFF.

The chain is built from TRBV9 and TRBJ2-3, with 9 bases lining up with TRBD2. V was pared by 3 bases and J by 1 base, with 6 bases of the junction left unmatched. Germline CDR1 and CDR2: SGDLS and YYNGEE. This CDR3 contains 16 residues. This CDR3 is CASSERTSAGTDTQYF. In DNA, the CDR3 is TGTGCCAGCAGCGAACGGACTAGCGCAGGCACAGATACGCAGTATTTT.

The chain couples TRBV2 to TRBJ2-2; 8 bases are a match to TRBD2. This CDR3 comprises 15 residues. Looked up from germline, CDR1 is SNHLY and CDR2 is FYNNEI. Unmatched junction bases numbered 7, after V lost 5 bases and J lost 5 bases. CDR3 DNA: TGTGCCAGCAGTAGGCGGGGCGGGGGGACCGGGGAGCTGTTTTTT. It yields the protein CASSRRGGGTGELFF.

The V and J genes are TRBV27 and TRBJ2-3; 7 bases agree with TRBD2. After removal of 4 bases from V and 8 bases from J, the junction contained 21 bases not matched to a gene. The germline CDR1 and CDR2 sequences are MNHEY and SMNVEV (reference sequence). CDR3 length: 18 amino acids. The CDR3 loop is CASSSSPRTSGWVGTQYF. CDR3 coding DNA: TGTGCCAGCAGTTCCTCCCCTCGGACTAGTGGTTGGGTTGGTACGCAGTATTTT.

This clone turned up a few times. This chain links TRBV28 with TRBJ2-1, with TRBD2 matching 8 bases. Trimming removed 6 bases from V and 7 bases from J; junction bases left unmatched: 11. Germline CDR1 is MDHEN and CDR2 is SYDVKM. The CDR3 is made up of 15 amino acids. The CDR3 bases are TGTGCCAGCAGCCCACAGGTAGCGGGGACGAATGAGCAGTTCTTC. Amino acid sequence: CASSPQVAGTNEQFF.

The chain has TRBV24-1 and TRBJ2-3; 10 bases align to TRBD2. The length of the CDR3 is 16 residues. Germline V gene sequence: CDR1 KGHDR, CDR2 SFDVKD. The V segment lost 5 bases and the J segment 4 bases; nucleotides outside the gene matches: 8. CDR3 DNA: TGTGCCACCAGTGGAGCGTCTAGCGGGAGCTCAGATACGCAGTATTTT. Translation gives CATSGASSGSSDTQYF.

The chain links TRBV2 to TRBJ2-7; 7 bases match TRBD2. V lost 2 bases to trimming and J lost 7 bases; unmatched junction nucleotides: 11. Looked up from germline, CDR1 is SNHLY and CDR2 is FYNNEI. This CDR3 has 15 residues. For the CDR3, the DNA is TGTGCCAGCAGTGAACGGTGGGGGGGACCTGGGGAGCAGTACTTC. Translated: CASSERWGGPGEQYF.

The chain couples TRBV29-1 to TRBJ2-7; 7 bases are a match to TRBD2. The germline V gene has CDR1 SQVTM and CDR2 ANQGSEA. Losses at the gene ends were 6 bases for V and 7 bases for J; bases not matched to a gene: 3. This CDR3 region has 10 residues. CDR3 DNA: TGCAGCGTGGGGGGGGAGGAGCAGTACTTC. It codes for CSVGGEEQYF.

In its sample, this clone was seen a few times. The rearrangement joins TRBV28 to TRBJ1-2, with no clear D. The CDR3 has 11 amino acids. V was pared by 6 bases and J by 5 bases, with 7 bases between. Germline assignment: CDR1 MDHEN and CDR2 SYDVKM. This CDR3 is CASRAGYGYTF. CDR3 nucleotides: TGTGCCAGCAGGGCAGGATATGGCTACACCTTC.

The chain recombines TRBV19 with TRBJ1-4; 9 bases align to TRBD1. The junction had 6 bases not matched to a gene; V was cut back by 8 bases and J by 8 bases. Germline assignment: CDR1 LNHDA and CDR2 SQIVND (reference sequence). This CDR3 region has 13 residues. This CDR3 is CASGGTGLEKLFF. Written as DNA, the CDR3 is TGTGCCAGTGGTGGGACAGGGTTAGAAAAACTGTTTTTT.

The J gene is TRBJ2-7, the V gene TRBV14; 9 nucleotides align to TRBD1. CDR1 is SGHDN, CDR2 FVKESK, per germline. CDR3 size: 15 residues. Germline trimming cut 2 bases from V and 6 bases from J; bases unmatched to any gene: 8. CDR3 in DNA: TGTGCCAGCAGCCAACCCGGGACAGGGTCTTTCGAGCAGTACTTC. Translating it yields CASSQPGTGSFEQYF.

This clone was seen once. The CDR3 loop reads CASSRLTGAPTEAFF. The CDR3 coding sequence is TGTGCCAGCTCACGACTCACAGGAGCCCCCACTGAAGCTTTCTTT. This sequence joins TRBV18 and TRBJ1-1, with D maybe TRBD1 (5 bases). The CDR3 extends over 15 amino acids. Germline V gene data show CDR1 as KGHSH and CDR2 as LQKENI. V lost 4 bases to trimming and J lost 4 bases, with 16 bases between them.